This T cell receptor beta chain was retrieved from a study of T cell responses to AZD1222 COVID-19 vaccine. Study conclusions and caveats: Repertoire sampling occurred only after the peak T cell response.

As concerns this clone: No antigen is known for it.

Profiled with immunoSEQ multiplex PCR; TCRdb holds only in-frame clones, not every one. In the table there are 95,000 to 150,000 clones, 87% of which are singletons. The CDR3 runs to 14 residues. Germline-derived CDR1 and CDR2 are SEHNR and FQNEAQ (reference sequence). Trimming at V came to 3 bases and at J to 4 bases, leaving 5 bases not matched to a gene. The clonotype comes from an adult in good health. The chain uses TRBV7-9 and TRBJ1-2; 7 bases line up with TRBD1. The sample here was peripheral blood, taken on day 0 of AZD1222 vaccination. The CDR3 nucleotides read TGTGCCAGCAGCTTTAAGGACAGGATCTATGGCTACACCTTC. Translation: CASSFKDRIYGYTF. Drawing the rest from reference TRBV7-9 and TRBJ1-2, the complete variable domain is DTGVSQNPRHKITKRGQNVTFRCDPISEHNRLYWYRQTLGQGPEFLTYFQNEAQLEKSRLLSDRFSAERPKGSFSTLEIQRTEQGDSAMYLCASSFKDRIYGYTFGSGTRLTVV.